This TCR beta chain is from a study of T cells in Graves' hyperthyroidism and ophthalmopathy. Trimming stripped 4 bases from V and 2 bases from J, with 15 bases between. Germline loops: CDR1 SGHTS, CDR2 YDEGEE. The CDR3 covers 15 residues. Researchers took RNA transcripts and amplified the TCR beta CDR3 regions from them. HTBI primers were employed in a first-round RT-PCR of the TCR CDR3. TCRdb used MiXCR to reprocess the multiplex PCR reads, holding one entry per CDR3 protein. The repertoire holds 800,000 or so distinct CDR3 sequences, with more than 30% as singletons. Diagnoses were made from clinical symptoms, serum measures (thyroxine and TRAb), thyroid ultrasound and orbital computed tomography.

Sequencing input: blood. This TCR derives from a man in his late teens or twenties with Graves' hyperthyroidism. The rearrangement links TRBV5-8 to TRBJ1-1, with a weak D call TRBD1 (6 bases). The CDR3: CASSVLDRPNTEAFF. CDR3 nucleotides: TGTGCCAGCAGCGTACTTGACAGGCCAAACACTGAAGCTTTCTTT.